Below are 5 T cell receptor beta chains sequenced from a single sample in a study of radiotherapy plus CTLA-4 blockade in lung cancer. Clones were read by immunoSEQ multiplex PCR, and TCRdb kept only the in-frame ones, dropping some. Here the sample spans 70,000 to 100,000 clones, roughly 86% being singletons. This sample comprised peripheral blood, obtained from a patient treated with radiotherapy plus ipilimumab. These receptor sequences come from a human donor with non-small cell lung cancer who had a partial response to radiotherapy plus ipilimumab.

V and J are TRBV6-1 and TRBJ1-6; the match to TRBD1 covers 7 bases. This CDR3 is 16 amino acids long. V was clipped by 2 bases and J by 6 bases; unmatched bases: 7. Germline V gene sequence: CDR1 MNHNS, CDR2 SASEGT. The CDR3 loop is CASSEPGQVINSPLHF. CDR3 nucleotides: TGTGCCAGCAGTGAACCAGGACAGGTGATTAATTCACCCCTCCACTTT.

The rearrangement links TRBV6-4 to TRBJ2-1; no clear D gene. Between the trimmed V and J ends, which lost 3 bases and 0 bases, there was a span of 15 bases. This CDR3 spans 17 amino acids. From germline, CDR1 is MRHNA and CDR2 SNTAGT. The CDR3 loop is CASSEDGSISSYNEQFF. The CDR3 nucleotides are TGTGCCAGCAGTGAAGACGGGTCAATCAGCTCCTACAATGAGCAGTTCTTC.

V usage is TRBV2 and J usage is TRBJ1-4; 8 nucleotides align to TRBD1. Per germline, CDR1 SNHLY and CDR2 FYNNEI. The CDR3 has 14 amino acids. With 7 bases clipped from V and 10 bases from J, the junction kept 11 bases outside the gene matches. DNA for the CDR3: TGTGCCAGCAATGCAGACAGGGGCCCAGGAAAACTGTTTTTT. Translation gives CASNADRGPGKLFF.

The rearrangement uses TRBV19 and TRBJ1-1; the D gene is possibly TRBD1 (5 bases). This CDR3 has 12 residues. With 3 bases removed from V and 11 bases from J, the gap between germline ends came to 13 bases. Germline-derived CDR1 and CDR2 are LNHDA and SQIVND (reference sequence). In DNA form, the CDR3 reads TGTGCCAGTAGTATGATTGACAGTTCCGCTTTCTTT. This translates into CASSMIDSSAFF.

This chain connects TRBV5-1 to TRBJ2-2; 7 positions agree with TRBD1. The CDR3 covers 14 residues. Germline V gene lookup returns CDR1 SGHRS and CDR2 YFSETQ. Trimming took 2 bases from V and 6 from J; bases not matched to a gene: 4. CDR3 loop: CASSLLQGSGELFF. The CDR3 nucleotides are TGCGCCAGCAGCTTACTACAGGGGTCCGGGGAGCTGTTTTTT.